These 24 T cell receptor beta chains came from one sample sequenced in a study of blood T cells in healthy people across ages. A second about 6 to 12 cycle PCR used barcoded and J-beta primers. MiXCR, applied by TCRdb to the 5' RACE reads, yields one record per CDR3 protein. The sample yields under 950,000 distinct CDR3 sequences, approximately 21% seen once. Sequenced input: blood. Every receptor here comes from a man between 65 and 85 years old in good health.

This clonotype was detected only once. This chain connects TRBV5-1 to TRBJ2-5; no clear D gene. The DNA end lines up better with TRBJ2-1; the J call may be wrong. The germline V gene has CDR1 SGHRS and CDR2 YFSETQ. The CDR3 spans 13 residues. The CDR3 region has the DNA TGCGCCAGCAGCTTGGTTGGGTGGGATTTGCAGTTCTTC. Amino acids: CASSLVGWDLQFF.

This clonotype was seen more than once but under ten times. Here the CDR3 DNA reads TGTGCCAGCAGCTTATACGGGGGCAAGGGTGAAGCTTTCTTT. It encodes CASSLYGGKGEAFF. The gene calls are TRBV7-9 and TRBJ1-1, with a possible D match to TRBD1 (6 bases). The CDR3 has 14 amino acids. The V and J ends lost 2 bases and 7 bases respectively, with 14 bases between them. Germline lookup yields CDR1 SEHNR and CDR2 FQNEAQ (reference sequence). The full variable domain, with the rest looked up from reference TRBV7-9 and TRBJ1-1, is DTGVSQNPRHKITKRGQNVTFRCDPISEHNRLYWYRQTLGQGPEFLTYFQNEAQLEKSRLLSDRFSAERPKGSFSTLEIQRTEQGDSAMYLCASSLYGGKGEAFFGQGTRLTVV.

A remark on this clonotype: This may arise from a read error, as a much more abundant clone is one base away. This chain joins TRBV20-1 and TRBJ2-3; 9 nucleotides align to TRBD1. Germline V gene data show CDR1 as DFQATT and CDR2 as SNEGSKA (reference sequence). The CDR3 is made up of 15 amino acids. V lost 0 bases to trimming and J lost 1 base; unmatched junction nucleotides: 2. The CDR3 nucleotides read TGCAGTGCTAGAGATGGGGACAGGGGCACAGATACGCAGTATTTT. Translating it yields CSARDGDRGTDTQYF.

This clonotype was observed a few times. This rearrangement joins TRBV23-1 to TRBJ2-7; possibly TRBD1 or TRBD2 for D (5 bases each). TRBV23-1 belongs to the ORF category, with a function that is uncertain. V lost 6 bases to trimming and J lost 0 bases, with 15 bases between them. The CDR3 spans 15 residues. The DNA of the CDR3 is TGCGCCAGCAGACACCGGGACCCCCGCTCCTACGAGCAGTACTTC. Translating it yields CASRHRDPRSYEQYF.

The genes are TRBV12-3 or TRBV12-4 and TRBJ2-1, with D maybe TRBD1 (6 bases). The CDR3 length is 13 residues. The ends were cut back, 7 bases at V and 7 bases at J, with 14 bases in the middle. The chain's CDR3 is CASMGADANEQFF. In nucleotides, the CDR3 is TGTGCCAGCATGGGGGCCGATGCGAATGAGCAGTTCTTC.

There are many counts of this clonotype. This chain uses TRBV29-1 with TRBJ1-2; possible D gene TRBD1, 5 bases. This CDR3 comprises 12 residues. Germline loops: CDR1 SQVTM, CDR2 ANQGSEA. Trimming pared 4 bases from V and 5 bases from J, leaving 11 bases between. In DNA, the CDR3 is TGCAGCGTTGGGGGGGGGAATTATGGCTACACCTTC. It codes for CSVGGGNYGYTF.

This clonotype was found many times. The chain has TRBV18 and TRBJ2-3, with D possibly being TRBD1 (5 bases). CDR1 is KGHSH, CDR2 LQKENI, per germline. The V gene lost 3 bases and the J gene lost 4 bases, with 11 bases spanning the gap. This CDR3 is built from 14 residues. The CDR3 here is CASSPGRAPDTQYF. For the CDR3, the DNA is TGTGCCAGCTCACCGGGCAGGGCCCCAGATACGCAGTATTTT.

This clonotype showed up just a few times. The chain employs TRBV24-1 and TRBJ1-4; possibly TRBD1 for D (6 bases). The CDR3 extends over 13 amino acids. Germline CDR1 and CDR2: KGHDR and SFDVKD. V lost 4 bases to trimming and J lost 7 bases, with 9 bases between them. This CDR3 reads CATSDRGSEKLFF. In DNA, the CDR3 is TGTGCCACCAGTGACAGGGGAAGTGAAAAACTGTTTTTT.

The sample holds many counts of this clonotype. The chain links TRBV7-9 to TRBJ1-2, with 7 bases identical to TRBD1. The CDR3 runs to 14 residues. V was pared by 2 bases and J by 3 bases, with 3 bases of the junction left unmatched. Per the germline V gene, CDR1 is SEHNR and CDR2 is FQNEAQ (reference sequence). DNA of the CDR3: TGTGCCAGCAGCTTAACAGGGGTGGACTATGGCTACACCTTC. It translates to CASSLTGVDYGYTF.

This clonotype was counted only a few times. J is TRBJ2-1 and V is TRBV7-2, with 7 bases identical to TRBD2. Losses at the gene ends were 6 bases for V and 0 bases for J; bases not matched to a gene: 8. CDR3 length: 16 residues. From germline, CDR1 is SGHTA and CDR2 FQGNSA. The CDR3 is CASRERGGTSYNEQFF. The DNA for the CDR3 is TGTGCCAGCAGGGAGCGGGGAGGTACCTCCTACAATGAGCAGTTCTTC.

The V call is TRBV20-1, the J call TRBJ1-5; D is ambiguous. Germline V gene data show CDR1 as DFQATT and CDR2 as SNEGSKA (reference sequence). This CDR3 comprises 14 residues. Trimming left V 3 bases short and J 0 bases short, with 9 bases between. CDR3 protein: CSARGLYSNQPQHF. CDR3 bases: TGCAGTGCTAGGGGTTTATATAGCAATCAGCCCCAGCATTTT.

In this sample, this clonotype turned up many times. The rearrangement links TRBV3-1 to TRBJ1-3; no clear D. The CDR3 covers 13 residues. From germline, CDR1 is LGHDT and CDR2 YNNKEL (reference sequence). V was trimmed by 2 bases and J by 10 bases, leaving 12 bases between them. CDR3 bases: TGTGCCAGCAGCCAATCGGTCTTTGGGACCATATATTTT. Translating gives CASSQSVFGTIYF.

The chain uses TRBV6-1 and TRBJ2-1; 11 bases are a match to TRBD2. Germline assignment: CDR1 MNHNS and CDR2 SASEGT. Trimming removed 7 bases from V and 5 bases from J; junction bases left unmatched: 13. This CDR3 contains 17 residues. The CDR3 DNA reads TGTGCCAGCACCCCCACTAGCGGGAGAGGTTATAACAATGAGCAGTTCTTC. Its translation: CASTPTSGRGYNNEQFF.

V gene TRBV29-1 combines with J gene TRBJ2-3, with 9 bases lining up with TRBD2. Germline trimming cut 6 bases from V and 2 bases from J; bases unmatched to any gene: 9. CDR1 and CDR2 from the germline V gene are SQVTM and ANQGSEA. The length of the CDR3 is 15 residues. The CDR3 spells CSVPGLARYTDTQYF. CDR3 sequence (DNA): TGCAGCGTGCCCGGACTAGCGAGATACACAGATACGCAGTATTTT.

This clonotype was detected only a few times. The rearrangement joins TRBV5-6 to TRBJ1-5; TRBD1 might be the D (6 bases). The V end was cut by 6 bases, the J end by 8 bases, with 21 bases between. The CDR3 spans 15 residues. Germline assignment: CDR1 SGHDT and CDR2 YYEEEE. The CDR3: CASTLSGTPIEPQHF. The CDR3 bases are TGTGCCAGCACCCTATCCGGGACACCCATTGAGCCCCAGCATTTT. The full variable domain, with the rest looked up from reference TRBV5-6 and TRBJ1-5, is DAGVTQSPTHLIKTRGQQVTLRCSPKSGHDTVSWYQQALGQGPQFIFQYYEEEERQRGNFPDRFSGHQFPNYSSELNVNALLLGDSALYLCASTLSGTPIEPQHFGDGTRLSIL.

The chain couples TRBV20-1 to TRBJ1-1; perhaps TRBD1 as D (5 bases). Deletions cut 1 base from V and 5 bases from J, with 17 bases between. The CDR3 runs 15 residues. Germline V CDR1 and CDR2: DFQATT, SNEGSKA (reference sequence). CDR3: CSARGGVGYETEAFF. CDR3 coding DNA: TGCAGTGCTAGAGGGGGGGTAGGGTATGAAACTGAAGCTTTCTTT.

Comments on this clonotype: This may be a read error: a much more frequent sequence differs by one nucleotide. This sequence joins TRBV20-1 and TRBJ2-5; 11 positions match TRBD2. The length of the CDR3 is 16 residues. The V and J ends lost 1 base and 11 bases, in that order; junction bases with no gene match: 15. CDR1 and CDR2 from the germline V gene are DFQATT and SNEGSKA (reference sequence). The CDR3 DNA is TGCAGTGCTAGAGTAGCGGGGGGGGTGCCTGTGTACGGGCAGTACTTC. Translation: CSARVAGGVPVYGQYF.

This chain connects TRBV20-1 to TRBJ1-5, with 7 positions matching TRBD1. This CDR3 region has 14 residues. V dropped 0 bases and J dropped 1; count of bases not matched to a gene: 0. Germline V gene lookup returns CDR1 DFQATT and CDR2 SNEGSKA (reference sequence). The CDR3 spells CSARETGSNQPQHF. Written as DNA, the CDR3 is TGCAGTGCTAGAGAGACAGGGAGCAATCAGCCCCAGCATTTT.

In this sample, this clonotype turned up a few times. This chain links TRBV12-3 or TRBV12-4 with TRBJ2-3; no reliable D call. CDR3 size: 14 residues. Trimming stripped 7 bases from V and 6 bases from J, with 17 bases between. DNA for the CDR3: TGTGCCAGCACCCGGGCCTCCTCCTTTGATACGCAGTATTTT. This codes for CASTRASSFDTQYF.

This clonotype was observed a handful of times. CDR3 amino acids: CASSLIGLAGESRGTQYF. The DNA for the CDR3 is TGCGCCAGCAGCTTGATAGGGCTAGCGGGAGAATCACGTGGTACGCAGTATTTT. V is TRBV5-1 and J is TRBJ2-3; 10 bases map to TRBD2. The CDR3 spans 18 residues. Trimming cost V 1 base and J 8 bases; bases outside gene matches: 16. Germline CDR1 SGHRS, CDR2 YFSETQ.

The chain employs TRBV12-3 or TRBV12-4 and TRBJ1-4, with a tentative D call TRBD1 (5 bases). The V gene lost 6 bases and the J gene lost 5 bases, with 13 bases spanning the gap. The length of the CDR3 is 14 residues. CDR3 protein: CASRSLGLNEKLFF. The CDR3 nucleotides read TGTGCCAGCAGGTCCTTGGGACTCAATGAAAAACTGTTTTTT.

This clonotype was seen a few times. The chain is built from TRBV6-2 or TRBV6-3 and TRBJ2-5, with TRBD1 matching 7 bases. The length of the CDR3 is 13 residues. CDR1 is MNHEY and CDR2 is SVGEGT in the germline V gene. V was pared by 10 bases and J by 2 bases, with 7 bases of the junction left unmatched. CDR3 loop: CATKGTAQETQYF. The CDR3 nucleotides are TGTGCCACCAAGGGGACAGCGCAAGAGACCCAGTACTTC.

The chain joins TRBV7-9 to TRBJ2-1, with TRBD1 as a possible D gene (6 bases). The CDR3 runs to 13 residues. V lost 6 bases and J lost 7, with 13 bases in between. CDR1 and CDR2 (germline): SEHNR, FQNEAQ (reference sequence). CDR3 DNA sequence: TGTGCCAGCAGGGTAAATCAGGGGAATGAGCAGTTCTTC. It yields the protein CASRVNQGNEQFF.

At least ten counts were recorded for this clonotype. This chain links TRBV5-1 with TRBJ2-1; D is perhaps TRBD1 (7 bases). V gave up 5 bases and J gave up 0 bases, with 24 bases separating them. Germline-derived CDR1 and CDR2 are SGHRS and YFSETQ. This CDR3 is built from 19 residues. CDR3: CASRMGGGQVLSSYNEQFF. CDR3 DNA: TGCGCCAGCAGGATGGGGGGTGGACAGGTCCTTAGCTCCTACAATGAGCAGTTCTTC.